This T cell receptor beta chain was sequenced in a study of shared clonotypes between healthy human individuals. The data were produced by immunoSEQ multiplex PCR, yet TCRdb's version contains in-frame clones alone and is incomplete. The sample carries approximately 530,000 clones, less than 96% recorded once. V lost 5 bases, J lost 2 bases, and 5 bases stayed unmatched. From germline, CDR1 is SGHTA and CDR2 FQGNSA. The CDR3 has 14 amino acids. The gene calls are TRBV7-2 and TRBJ1-1, with TRBD1 matching over 7 bases. The clonotype originates from a woman under 40 in good health. The sequenced sample was naive CD4+ T cells sorted from blood. Subset given: CD45RA+ positively selected. This chain's CDR3 is CASSQGGGNTEAFF. As DNA, the CDR3 is TGTGCCAGCAGCCAGGGGGGGGGAAACACTGAAGCTTTCTTT. Supplemented by reference TRBV7-2 and TRBJ1-1, the full variable domain reads GAGVSQSPSNKVTEKGKDVELRCDPISGHTALYWYRQSLGQGLEFLIYFQGNSAPDKSGLPSDRFSAERTGGSVSTLTIQRTQQEDSAVYLCASSQGGGNTEAFFGQGTRLTVV.